Listed below are T cell receptor beta chains from one sample, sequenced in a study of CD8 T cells in Susac syndrome. From the immunoSEQ multiplex PCR reads, TCRdb called clonotypes with MiXCR, one entry per CDR3 protein. Of roughly 200,000 distinct CDR3 sequences in the sample, around 94% were seen once. The sample consisted of CD4+ T cells from PBMCs. The receptors shown here come from a human donor with Susac syndrome. Each CDR3 is given with its conserved first and last residue. Fields, in order: CDR3 length, D gene, J gene, clone size, V gene, CDR3 protein, CDR3 DNA. A D gene is named only where the DNA matches it firmly. The listing skips clone size in some rows; elsewhere it reads once, few, many or a size class.

>15|TRBD1|TRBJ2-5|.|TRBV11-3
CASSYGQGFQETQYF
TGTGCCAGCAGCTACGGACAGGGGTTTCAAGAGACCCAGTACTTC
>14|.|TRBJ1-2|.|TRBV2
CASSQTGLNYGYTF
TGTGCCAGCAGTCAGACAGGATTAAACTATGGCTACACCTTC
>13|.|TRBJ1-3|.|TRBV7-9
CASSAGQGNTIYF
TGTGCCAGCAGCGCAGGACAGGGAAACACCATATATTTT
>16|.|TRBJ1-1|once|TRBV7-3
CASSRSPAVGGTEAFF
TGTGCCAGCAGCCGTAGTCCGGCCGTCGGAGGCACTGAAGCTTTCTTT
>13|.|TRBJ2-3|.|TRBV6-6
CASSYSQADTQYF
TGTGCCAGCAGTTACTCCCAGGCAGATACGCAGTATTTT
>21|TRBD2|TRBJ2-5|.|TRBV12-5
CASGLVLPQRGKRGHQETQYF
TGTGCTAGTGGTTTGGTTTTGCCCCAGCGAGGGAAGCGGGGGCACCAAGAGACCCAGTACTTC
>13|.|TRBJ1-1|.|TRBV9
CASSIGVNTEAFF
TGTGCCAGCAGCATTGGGGTGAACACTGAAGCTTTCTTT
>15|.|TRBJ1-5|.|TRBV11-2
CASSLRGLKNQPQHF
TGTGCCAGCAGCTTACGGGGGCTAAAGAATCAGCCCCAGCATTTT
>15|TRBD2|TRBJ2-1|.|TRBV5-4
CASSTSGSSYNEQFF
TGTGCCAGCAGCACTAGCGGGAGCTCCTACAATGAGCAGTTCTTC
>14|TRBD1|TRBJ1-2|.|TRBV30
CAWSSGQPHYGYTF
TGTGCCTGGTCGTCGGGACAGCCCCACTATGGCTACACCTTC
>15|.|TRBJ2-5|.|TRBV7-9
CASSDPNDSQETQYF
TGTGCCAGCAGCGATCCTAATGACAGTCAAGAGACCCAGTACTTC
>14|.|TRBJ2-3|.|TRBV7-3
CASSFGRGTDTQYF
TGTGCCAGCAGTTTCGGACGGGGCACAGATACGCAGTATTTT
>14|.|TRBJ2-7|once|TRBV28
CASSLWGGSYEQYF
TGTGCCAGCAGTTTATGGGGCGGATCCTACGAGCAGTACTTC
>15|.|TRBJ2-1|.|TRBV13
CASSWLASSYNEQFF
TGTGCCAGCAGCTGGCTAGCGTCTTCCTACAATGAGCAGTTCTTC
>15|.|TRBJ1-1|.|TRBV7-9
CASSFVGLGNTEAFF
TGTGCCAGCAGCTTCGTTGGGTTAGGGAACACTGAAGCTTTCTTT
>14|TRBD2|TRBJ2-1|.|TRBV7-2
CASSRREGRNEQFF
TGTGCCAGCAGCCGGCGGGAGGGCCGGAATGAGCAGTTCTTC
>12|TRBD2|TRBJ2-1|.|TRBV29-1
CSVPEPGGGQFF
TGCAGCGTTCCCGAACCCGGGGGGGGGCAGTTCTTC
>16|TRBD1|TRBJ2-1|.|TRBV5-1
CASSLLTGQTYNEQFF
TGCGCCAGCAGCCTCCTCACGGGACAGACCTACAATGAGCAGTTCTTC
>17|TRBD2|TRBJ2-3|.|TRBV6-1
CASGVGSGLAGEDTQYF
TGTGCCAGCGGGGTCGGATCGGGACTAGCGGGAGAAGATACGCAGTATTTT
>16|.|TRBJ1-4|.|TRBV7-8
CASSLWSASTNEKLFF
TGTGCCAGCAGCTTATGGAGCGCCTCAACTAATGAAAAACTGTTTTTT
>14|.|TRBJ1-2|.|TRBV5-4
CASSSREGDGGYTF
TGTGCCAGCTCATCGAGGGAGGGGGATGGTGGCTACACCTTC
>14|TRBD2|TRBJ2-1|.|TRBV4-3
CASSAGLADNEQFF
TGCGCCAGCAGCGCGGGACTAGCGGACAATGAGCAGTTCTTC
>16|.|TRBJ2-5|.|TRBV5-1
CASSLGLAVTQETQYF
TGCGCCAGCAGCTTGGGTCTGGCGGTGACCCAAGAGACCCAGTACTTC
>15|.|TRBJ2-1|.|TRBV20-1
CSARDLSGDTNEQFF
TGCAGTGCTAGAGATTTAAGCGGGGACACGAATGAGCAGTTCTTC
>11|.|TRBJ1-4|.|TRBV4-1
CASSSTRVLFF
TGCGCCAGCAGCTCGACTAGGGTACTGTTTTTT
>13|.|TRBJ2-5|.|TRBV28
CASSFGSSGTQYF
TGTGCCAGCAGTTTTGGGTCCTCCGGGACCCAGTACTTC
>15|.|TRBJ2-3|.|TRBV12-3/TRBV12-4
CASSWSRGGTDTQYF
TGTGCCAGCAGTTGGTCCAGGGGAGGAACAGATACGCAGTATTTT
>15|TRBD1|TRBJ2-1|.|TRBV6-2/TRBV6-3
CASRLGQGNYNEQFF
TGTGCCAGCAGATTGGGACAGGGTAACTACAATGAGCAGTTCTTC
>15|.|TRBJ1-1|.|TRBV6-2/TRBV6-3
CASSYSARENTEAFF
TGTGCCAGCAGTTACTCTGCCAGGGAGAACACTGAAGCTTTCTTT
>12|.|TRBJ2-3|.|TRBV19
CASSVEFHTQYF
TGTGCCAGTAGTGTCGAATTCCATACGCAGTATTTT
>15|TRBD2|TRBJ2-1|.|TRBV20-1
CSARNLAGGLNEQFF
TGCAGTGCTAGGAACCTAGCGGGAGGTCTCAATGAGCAGTTCTTC
>13|.|TRBJ2-7|.|TRBV6-6
CASSYDRPYEQYF
TGTGCCAGCAGTTACGACAGGCCCTACGAGCAGTACTTC
>13|.|TRBJ2-7|.|TRBV6-1
CASVLASSYEQYF
TGTGCCAGCGTCTTGGCCAGCTCCTACGAGCAGTACTTC
>15|.|TRBJ1-5|.|TRBV18
CASSYTGDSNQPQHF
TGTGCCAGCTCGTATACGGGGGATAGCAATCAGCCCCAGCATTTT
>12|.|TRBJ2-6|.|TRBV29-1
CSALSGANVLTF
TGCAGCGCCCTCTCTGGGGCCAACGTCCTGACTTTC
>16|.|TRBJ1-2|once|TRBV14
CASSQPTGGKMYGYTF
TGTGCCAGCAGCCAACCGACAGGTGGTAAGATGTATGGCTACACCTTC
>16|TRBD1|TRBJ1-5|.|TRBV5-6
CASSLGGTGVNQPQHF
TGTGCCAGCAGCCTCGGAGGGACAGGGGTGAATCAGCCCCAGCATTTT
>17|.|TRBJ2-1|.|TRBV2
CASSHIRATSSYNEQFF
TGTGCCAGCAGTCATATCCGAGCGACCAGCTCCTACAATGAGCAGTTCTTC
>15|.|TRBJ2-1|.|TRBV5-1
CASSLEGNSYNEQFF
TGCGCCAGCAGCTTGGAAGGTAACTCCTACAATGAGCAGTTCTTC
>14|.|TRBJ1-2|.|TRBV24-1
CATSDSSGYYGYTF
TGTGCCACCAGTGATTCTTCAGGGTACTATGGCTACACCTTC
>15|.|TRBJ2-1|.|TRBV18
CASSPTQGLNNEQFF
TGTGCCAGCTCACCAACGCAGGGACTTAACAATGAGCAGTTCTTC
>14|TRBD1|TRBJ1-2|.|TRBV5-1
CASTPGQPNYGYTF
TGCGCCAGCACCCCGGGACAGCCTAACTATGGCTACACCTTC
>13|.|TRBJ1-1|.|TRBV14
CASSHYTSTEAFF
TGTGCCAGCAGCCACTATACCAGCACTGAAGCTTTCTTT
>10|.|TRBJ1-1|once|TRBV29-1
CSVTRTEAFF
TGCAGCGTAACTAGGACTGAAGCTTTCTTT
>14|.|TRBJ2-2|.|TRBV28
CASSFTRNTGELFF
TGTGCCAGCAGTTTTACTAGGAACACCGGGGAGCTGTTTTTT
>12|.|TRBJ2-7|once|TRBV28
CATSLQTSEQYF
TGTGCCACGAGTTTACAGACGTCCGAGCAGTACTTC
>14|.|TRBJ1-2|.|TRBV18
CASSPPTRDGAGSF
TGTGCCAGCTCACCGCCGACGCGGGACGGAGCGGGCTCCTTC
>16|TRBD2|TRBJ2-7|.|TRBV4-2
CASSQVVAAGESEQYF
TGTGCCAGCAGCCAAGTCGTGGCAGCGGGAGAGTCCGAGCAGTACTTC
>19|.|TRBJ1-1|.|TRBV5-1
CASSLGHSGETRMNTEAFF
TGCGCCAGCAGCTTGGGACATTCCGGGGAGACCAGAATGAACACTGAAGCTTTCTTT
>15|TRBD2|TRBJ2-1|once|TRBV7-2
CASRQGVLAGNEQFF
TGTGCCAGCAGGCAAGGGGTTCTAGCGGGCAATGAGCAGTTCTTC